This note documents a single T cell receptor (beta chain) sequence. This sample is drawn from a study of T cell changes during pregnancy in multiple sclerosis. The CDR3 is 16 amino acids. The germline CDR1 and CDR2 sequences are MNHEY and SVGAGI. Trimming shortened V by 2 bases and J by 5 bases, and 18 bases separated the two germline ends. Method: immunoSEQ multiplex PCR; TCRdb's copy keeps in-frame clones and lacks some. The repertoire holds tens of thousands of clones, with 80% to 95% as singletons. The chain employs TRBV6-5 and TRBJ1-1; the D is unclear. The TCR originated in a female donor in good health, enrolled as a control in a pregnancy study. The sequencing used peripheral blood, collected in the second trimester of pregnancy. The CDR3 bases are TGTGCCAGCAGTTACCCTAAAAGGGAGGGAGGAACTGAAGCTTTCTTT. It yields the protein CASSYPKREGGTEAFF.